Listed here are 8 T cell receptor beta chains from one sample, sequenced in a study of breast tumors, draining lymph nodes, adjacent tissues. Breast cancer patients provided tissue from their axillary draining lymph nodes. Via MiXCR, TCRdb re-called the multiplex PCR reads, giving one row per CDR3 protein. The sample contains about 89,000 distinct CDR3 sequences, about 27% of which appear only once. Sequenced input: axillary lymph node tissue. These TCRs come from a female donor with breast cancer. Some clones in this sample may be carry-over from other donors' samples.

This clonotype was counted between two and nine times. The rearrangement uses TRBV2 and TRBJ1-1; 7 bases fit TRBD1. The ends lost 7 bases at V and 1 base at J; junction bases unmatched: 6. The V gene's germline CDR1 is SNHLY and CDR2 FYNNEI. The CDR3 has 14 residues. CDR3: CASTPQGRNTEAFF. As DNA, the CDR3 is TGTGCCAGCACTCCACAGGGGCGGAACACTGAAGCTTTCTTT.

This clonotype was detected many times. The rearrangement joins TRBV4-1 to TRBJ1-6; tentative D call: TRBD1 (5 bases). The CDR3 is made up of 14 amino acids. Germline V gene lookup returns CDR1 MGHRA and CDR2 YSYEKL. In DNA, the CDR3 is TGCGCTACCTCCGGGGACCAAAGTAATTCACCCCTCCACTTT. As protein: CATSGDQSNSPLHF.

V gene TRBV9 combines with J gene TRBJ2-7, with D uncertain. V lost 3 bases, J lost 4 bases, and 14 bases lay in between. Germline V gene lookup returns CDR1 SGDLS and CDR2 YYNGEE. This CDR3 region has 14 residues. The CDR3 loop is CASSAGYAQYEQYF. The CDR3 DNA is TGTGCCAGCAGCGCTGGCTACGCGCAGTACGAGCAGTACTTC.

The rearrangement uses TRBV20-1 and TRBJ1-1, with D unresolved. CDR1 and CDR2 from the germline V gene are DFQATT and SNEGSKA (reference sequence). Trimming removed 3 bases at V and 4 bases at J, with 6 bases between. The CDR3 has 11 residues. CDR3 residues: CSARGSTEAFF. The CDR3 coding sequence is TGCAGTGCTAGGGGGAGCACTGAAGCTTTCTTT.

This clonotype has at least ten counts. V is TRBV14 and J is TRBJ1-1; D gene ambiguous. The germline V and J ends were trimmed by 6 bases and 3 bases, with 11 bases remaining between them. Germline V CDR1 and CDR2: SGHDN, FVKESK. The length of the CDR3 is 13 residues. CDR3 nucleotide sequence: TGTGCCAGCAGTTACACGCAGGACACTGAAGCTTTCTTT. It encodes CASSYTQDTEAFF.

The rearrangement links TRBV7-8 to TRBJ2-1, with TRBD2 identical over 9 bases. The CDR3 consists of 17 residues. V shed 3 bases and J 6 bases; nucleotides not matched to a gene: 12. Per germline, CDR1 SGHVS and CDR2 FQNEAQ. In DNA form, the CDR3 reads TGTGCCAGCAGCTTCCCCGGGCATCTAGCGGGACCCAATGAGCAGTTCTTC. As protein: CASSFPGHLAGPNEQFF.

Worth noting for this clonotype: Given a much more abundant clone one base away, this may be a read error. The final CDR3 position lacks the conserved phenylalanine or tryptophan, pointing to a likely read error. The CDR3 DNA sequence: TGCAGTGCTAGATCCGGGACAGGGATCTCCGAGCAGTACCTC. Its translation: CSARSGTGISEQYL. The V gene is TRBV20-1, the J gene TRBJ2-7, with 9 bases matching TRBD1. V trimming: 2 bases; J trimming: 6 bases; junction bases outside the gene matches: 8. Germline assignment: CDR1 DFQATT and CDR2 SNEGSKA (reference sequence). This CDR3 has 14 amino acids.

The sample holds one count of this clonotype. A much larger clone differs from this one at a single base, so this may be a read error. In this CDR3 the conserved last residue, phenylalanine or tryptophan, is missing, so a read error is likely. The chain couples TRBV28 to TRBJ1-4; 9 bases are shared with TRBD1. The V segment lost 5 bases and the J segment 0 bases; nucleotides outside the gene matches: 1. This CDR3 comprises 15 residues. In germline, CDR1 is MDHEN, CDR2 SYDVKM. The CDR3 coding sequence is TGTGCCAGCAGTCGGGACAGGGCAACTAATGAAAAACTGTTTCTT. It is translated as CASSRDRATNEKLFL.